The present TCR beta chain was sequenced within a study of T cells after yellow fever vaccination (dated by TCRdb to the late 2010s). With respect to the entire study: The SMART-Seq v4 Ultra Low Input RNA kit was used to prepare libraries from fractions with low cell numbers. Bulk PBMC replicates and cell subsets were isolated from blood drawn at multiple timepoints before and after both primary and secondary immunization. Two healthy male donors made up the cohort, one aged 18 to 29 years and the other aged 30 to 40 years. Bulk TCR alpha and beta repertoires were sequenced longitudinally to track T-cell clones before and after primary and booster YFV17D yellow fever vaccination. The paper as a whole reports these results and caveats: After the booster, most clones that had expanded after primary vaccination were detected again (approximately 96% of CD4 and under 90% of CD8), suggesting broad maintenance of memory. Compared with the primary T-cell response, the secondary T-cell response was faster but weaker, reaching its peak on day 5 rather than on day 15. A small fraction of clonotypes showed up in both the CD4 and CD8 compartments, probably as a result of convergent recombination. Because only a couple of donors were included in the study, the extent to which the findings can be generalized is limited. Computational filtering was needed because FACS-sorted repertoires could contain abundant contaminating clonotypes from the bulk population.

The meaning of the sample's treatment or condition label: live attenuated yellow fever vaccine strain. At each blood-draw timepoint, two biological replicates of bulk PBMCs were obtained. PBMCs were isolated from peripheral blood using a standard Ficoll-Paque protocol. TriZol was used to extract RNA from bulk PBMCs, CD4 and CD8 fractions, and dextramer-positive and dextramer-negative fractions. Deletion took 5 bases off V and 5 bases off J, with a span of 11 bases between the germline ends. The cysteine opens and the phenylalanine closes a CDR3 of 13 amino acids. Only CDR3 DNA is held: 39 bases, read in frame from base 1. From a lookup of the germline V gene, CDR1 and CDR2 are SGHTA and FQGNSA. This clonotype was seen a handful of times. Its antigen target is currently unknown. Qualities for individual bases were not recorded, and no much larger clone is one base off. TCRdb lists the instrument as Illumina NovaSeq 6000. TCR cDNA was synthesized by 5'RACE template switching, which introduced a universal primer site and unique molecular identifiers. Priming for cDNA synthesis came from both the TCR alpha and TCR beta constant segments. Two PCR steps were used to amplify libraries, with sample barcodes and sequencing adapters being added in the second step. Libraries were sequenced on Illumina HiSeq 2500 (2x100 bp) or NovaSeq (2x150 bp). The original methods were these. MIGEC was used to demultiplex reads and collapse the reads into UMI consensus sequences, and MiXCR was used for V(D)J alignment. Vaccine-responding clonotypes were identified with edgeR using replicate PBMC samples, with FDR below 0.01 and a log2 fold change above 5 up to day 15 being required. CD4 or CD8 identity was assigned to each bulk clonotype according to whether the clonotype was present at higher abundance in the sequenced CD4 repertoire or the sequenced CD8 repertoire. TCRdb reprocessing: public reads trimmed at Q25 with fastp, clones called with MiXCR, in-frame beta chains kept. Every entry covers one CDR3 protein and lists the most common genes and DNA from its rows. TCRdb's processing, not the authors', yielded these V and J calls. In all, the sample holds about 340,000 distinct CDR3 sequences, and 4% of those were seen once. Roughly a quarter of the sample is taken by the ten largest.

The chain joins TRBV7-2 to TRBJ2-3; TRBD2 is a weak D gene call, 5 bases matching. This sequence was found in a man aged 18 to 29 who received the YFV17D yellow fever vaccine. Sequencing used PBMCs, obtained 5 days after the yellow fever booster vaccination. The DNA sequence follows: TGTGCCAGCAGCATTGGACTTCTAGATACGCAGTATTTT. This yields the protein CASSIGLLDTQYF.